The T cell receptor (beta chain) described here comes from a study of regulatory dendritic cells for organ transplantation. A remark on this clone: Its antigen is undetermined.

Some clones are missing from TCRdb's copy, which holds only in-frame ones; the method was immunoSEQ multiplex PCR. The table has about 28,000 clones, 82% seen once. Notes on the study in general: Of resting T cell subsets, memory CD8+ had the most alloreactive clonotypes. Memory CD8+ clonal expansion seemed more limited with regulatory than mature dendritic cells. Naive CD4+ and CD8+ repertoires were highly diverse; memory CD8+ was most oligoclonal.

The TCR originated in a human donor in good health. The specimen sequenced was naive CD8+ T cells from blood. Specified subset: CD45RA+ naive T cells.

The CDR3 DNA follows: TGTGCCAGCAGCGACATAAGGGGGCAAGAGACCCAGTACTTC. It yields the protein CASSDIRGQETQYF. V is TRBV9 and J is TRBJ2-5, with a possible D match to TRBD1 (6 bases). The CDR3 sequence is 14 residues long. CDR1 is SGDLS, CDR2 YYNGEE, per germline. V lost 3 bases and J 2 bases, leaving 11 bases between the germline ends. The variable domain in full, with the rest retrieved from reference TRBV9 and TRBJ2-5, is DSGVTQTPKHLITATGQRVTLRCSPRSGDLSVYWYQQSLDQGLQFLIQYYNGEERAKGNILERFSAQQFPDLHSELNLSSLELGDSALYFCASSDIRGQETQYFGPGTRLLVL.